This TCR beta chain stems from a study of neurological immune-mediated disorders. Study-wide background: There were roughly 35 multiple sclerosis patients; approximately 31 were relapsing-remitting and 3 were secondary progressive. General study findings and limits: On phylogenetic grouping, the repertoires of 18 of 34 multiple sclerosis patients fell within one related-CDR3 cluster, constituting a possible signature.

PBMCs stored at -80 C, 2 million in total, were the source of the unsorted libraries. This clonotype was found many times. What it binds is not known. The cDNA was generated by 5'RACE with 10-nucleotide random UMIs. TCRdb reprocessed the 5' RACE reads via MiXCR and lists one record per CDR3 protein. The sample comprises 45,000 or so distinct CDR3 sequences, approximately 3% of which are singletons, and more than 12% rests with the top ten. Trimming took 6 bases from V and 4 from J; bases not matched to a gene: 10. CDR3 length equals 15 residues. Germline V gene data show CDR1 as SGHVS and CDR2 as FQNEAQ.

Source material: PBMCs. The origin of this receptor is a woman in her fifties or sixties with multiple sclerosis. The gene calls are TRBV7-8 and TRBJ2-3; the match to TRBD1 covers 7 bases. The CDR3 loop reads CASRDDRDRSDTQYF. CDR3 DNA sequence: TGTGCCAGCAGAGATGACAGGGATCGGTCAGATACGCAGTATTTT.